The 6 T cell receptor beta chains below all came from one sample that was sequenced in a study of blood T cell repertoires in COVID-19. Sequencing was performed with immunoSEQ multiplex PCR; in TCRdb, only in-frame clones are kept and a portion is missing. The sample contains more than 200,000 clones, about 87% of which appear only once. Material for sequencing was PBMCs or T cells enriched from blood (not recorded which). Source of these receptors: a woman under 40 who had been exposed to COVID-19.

The CDR3 here is CASSFDRLEGYTF. CDR3 DNA: TGTGCCAGCAGTTTTGATCGCCTGGAGGGCTACACCTTC. This chain joins TRBV12-3 or TRBV12-4 and TRBJ1-2; D is ambiguous. There are 13 residues in the CDR3. Trimming shortened V by 3 bases and J by 8 bases, and 13 bases separated the two germline ends.

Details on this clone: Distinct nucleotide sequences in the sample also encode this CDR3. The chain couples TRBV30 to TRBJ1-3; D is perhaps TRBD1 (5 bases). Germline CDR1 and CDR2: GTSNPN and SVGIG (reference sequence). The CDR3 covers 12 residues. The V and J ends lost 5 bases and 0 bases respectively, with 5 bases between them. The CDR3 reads CAWGASGNTIYF. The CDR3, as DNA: TGTGCCTGGGGGGCCTCTGGAAACACCATATATTTT.

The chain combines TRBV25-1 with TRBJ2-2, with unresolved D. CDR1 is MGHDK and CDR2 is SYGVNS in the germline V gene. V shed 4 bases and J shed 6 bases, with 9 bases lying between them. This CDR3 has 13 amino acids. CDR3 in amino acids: CASSALFAGELFF. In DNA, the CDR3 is TGTGCCAGCAGTGCCTTATTCGCCGGGGAGCTGTTTTTT.

The CDR3 region is CASSLRAGGSYEQYF. CDR3 coding DNA: TGTGCCAGCAGCCTCCGAGCGGGGGGCTCCTACGAGCAGTACTTC. The chain uses TRBV3-1 (or the pseudogene TRBV3-2) and TRBJ2-7, with TRBD2 matching over 9 bases. Trimming removed 4 bases from V and 0 bases from J; junction bases left unmatched: 4. The CDR3 loop spans 15 amino acids. CDR1 is LGHDT and CDR2 is YNNKEL in the germline V gene (reference sequence).

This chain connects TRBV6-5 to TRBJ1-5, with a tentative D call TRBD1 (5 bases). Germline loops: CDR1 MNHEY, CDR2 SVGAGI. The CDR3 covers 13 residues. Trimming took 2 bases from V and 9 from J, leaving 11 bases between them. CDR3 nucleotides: TGTGCCAGCAGTTACGCGGGGGTGGGGCCCCAGCATTTT. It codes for CASSYAGVGPQHF.

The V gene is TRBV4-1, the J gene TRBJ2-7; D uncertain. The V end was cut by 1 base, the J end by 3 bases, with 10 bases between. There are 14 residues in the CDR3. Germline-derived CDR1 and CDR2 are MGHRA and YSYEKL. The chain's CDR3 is CASSQVRVHYEQYF. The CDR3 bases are TGCGCCAGCAGCCAAGTACGGGTCCACTACGAGCAGTACTTC.